A selection of T cell receptor beta chains follows, all from one sample in a study of blood T cell repertoires in COVID-19. Here immunoSEQ multiplex PCR was the method, and the copy in TCRdb shows in-frame clones only, minus some. Of 330,000 or so clones detected, roughly 90% appear once; the ten largest clones hold around 0.92%. The specimen sequenced was PBMCs or T cells enriched from blood (not recorded which). The receptors were gathered from a woman in her thirties who had been exposed to COVID-19. Each CDR3 is given with its conserved first and last residue. A D gene is named only where the DNA matches it firmly. Clone size is shown for a subset of rows, as once, few, many or a class of expanded clone.

J gene	D gene	V gene	clone size	CDR3 DNA	CDR3 protein
TRBJ1-1	TRBD1	TRBV15	NA	TGTGCCACCAGCAAGGGACAGATGAACACTGAAGCTTTCTTT	CATSKGQMNTEAFF
TRBJ2-5	NA	TRBV28	NA	TGTGCCAGCAGTTTTGGAGGGTTAGGGGTTGGGGGAGAGACCCAGTACTTC	CASSFGGLGVGGETQYF
TRBJ1-2	TRBD1	TRBV5-6	NA	TGTGCCAGCAGGGACAGGGCCCCCCTCGACTATGGCTACACCTTC	CASRDRAPLDYGYTF
TRBJ2-2	TRBD2	TRBV7-3	NA	TGTGCCAGCAGCTTTGTCGTAGCGGGAGGTACCGGGGAGCTGTTTTTT	CASSFVVAGGTGELFF
TRBJ2-5	TRBD2	TRBV5-1	once	TGCGCCAGCAGCAGTTGGACTAGCGGCCAAGAGACCCAGTACTTC	CASSSWTSGQETQYF
TRBJ1-6	NA	TRBV15	NA	TGTGCCACCAGCAGAGATCCGAACATTCTAGATTCACCCCTCCACTTT	CATSRDPNILDSPLHF
TRBJ1-2	TRBD1	TRBV2	NA	TGTGCCAGCAGTCGACAGGGTATGGCAAGAGCATATGGCTACACCTTC	CASSRQGMARAYGYTF
TRBJ2-1	NA	TRBV21-1	NA	TGTGCCAGCAGCAAACCTCCTGGAGGGCTAGCGGGAGAGGGCAATGAGCAGTTCTTC	CASSKPPGGLAGEGNEQFF
TRBJ1-5	TRBD1	TRBV29-1	NA	TGCAGCGTTGGACAGGGAGTCAATCAGCCCCAGCATTTT	CSVGQGVNQPQHF
TRBJ2-5	NA	TRBV12-3/TRBV12-4	NA	TGTGCCAGCAATGCCGGGATGTTCGAGACCCAGTACTTC	CASNAGMFETQYF
TRBJ2-5	TRBD1	TRBV19	once	TGTGCCAGTAGTATAAGGGACAGGGGGCTTTTGGAGACCCAGTACTTC	CASSIRDRGLLETQYF
TRBJ2-1	NA	TRBV6-5	NA	TGTGCCAGCACCCTGGACTCGAACAATGAGCAGTTCTTC	CASTLDSNNEQFF
TRBJ1-2	NA	TRBV10-2	NA	TGCGCCAGCAGTGCCCCGGAGGGCACCTATGGCTACACCTTC	CASSAPEGTYGYTF
TRBJ1-2	TRBD1	TRBV5-1	NA	TGCGCCAGCAGCTTGGCCTTTCAGGGGGCGCATGGCTACACCTTC	CASSLAFQGAHGYTF